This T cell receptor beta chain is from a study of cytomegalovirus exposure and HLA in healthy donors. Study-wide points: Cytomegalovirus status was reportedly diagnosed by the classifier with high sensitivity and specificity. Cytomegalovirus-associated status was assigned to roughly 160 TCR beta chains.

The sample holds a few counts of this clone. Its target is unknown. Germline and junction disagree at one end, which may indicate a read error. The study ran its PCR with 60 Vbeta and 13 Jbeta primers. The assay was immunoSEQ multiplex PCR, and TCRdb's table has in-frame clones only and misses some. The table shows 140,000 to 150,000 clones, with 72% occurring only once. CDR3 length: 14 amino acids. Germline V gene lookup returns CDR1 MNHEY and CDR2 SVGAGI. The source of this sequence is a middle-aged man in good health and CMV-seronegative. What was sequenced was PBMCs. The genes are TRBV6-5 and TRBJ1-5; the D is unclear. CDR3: CASRSGNSNQPQNF. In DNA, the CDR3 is TGTGCCAGCAGGTCGGGGAATAGCAATCAGCCCCAGAATTTT.